These 32 T cell receptor beta chains came from one sample sequenced in a study of T-cell reconstitution after alpha-beta-depleted transplantation in children. Unique molecular identifiers were incorporated during preparation of the TCRbeta library. MiXCR, applied by TCRdb to the PCR reads, yields one record per CDR3 protein. The sample records some 240,000 distinct CDR3 sequences, about 11% being singletons. The source was PBMCs from the stem cell graft donor, collected from the stem cell graft. The receptors originated from a human donor who donated a stem cell graft to a child with acute lymphoblastic leukemia.

This clonotype occurred many times. The chain carries TRBV11-2 and TRBJ2-1; weak D call: TRBD2 (5 bases). Germline CDR1 is SGHAT and CDR2 is FQNNGV. The CDR3 extends over 14 amino acids. Trimming removed 1 base from V and 10 bases from J, with 14 bases in between. The CDR3 loop reads CASSLVGNRKEQFF. CDR3 bases: TGTGCCAGCAGCTTAGTCGGGAACCGGAAAGAGCAGTTCTTC.

This clonotype occurred many times. The chain couples TRBV27 to TRBJ2-7, with D hard to call. The CDR3 consists of 11 residues. Trimming shortened V by 6 bases and J by 0 bases, and 3 bases separated the two germline ends. Germline CDR1 is MNHEY and CDR2 is SMNVEV (reference sequence). In DNA form, the CDR3 reads TGTGCCAGCAGAAGCTCCTACGAGCAGTACTTC. It yields the protein CASRSSYEQYF.

This clonotype was picked up a small number of times. The V and J genes are TRBV2 and TRBJ2-5; D is perhaps TRBD2 (6 bases). This CDR3 region has 15 residues. Germline lookup yields CDR1 SNHLY and CDR2 FYNNEI. V was pared by 3 bases and J by 5 bases, with 16 bases between. CDR3 amino acids: CASSDPRDSWETQYF. As DNA, the CDR3 is TGTGCCAGCAGTGACCCGAGGGACTCCTGGGAGACCCAGTACTTC.

At least ten counts were recorded for this clonotype. CDR3: CSAPGISGNTIYF. CDR3 DNA: TGCAGTGCCCCCGGGATCTCTGGAAACACCATATATTTT. The chain is built from TRBV20-1 and TRBJ1-3; no firm D call. Trimming took off 6 bases at V and 0 bases at J, with 9 bases between the two ends. This CDR3 has 13 amino acids. Germline CDR1 is DFQATT and CDR2 is SNEGSKA (reference sequence).

On this clonotype itself: A much more abundant neighbour one base away suggests this may be a read error. Written as DNA, the CDR3 is TGTGGCAGCAGTTACTCGGGGGCGCGGTTCGGGGGCGAGCAGTACTTC. This codes for CGSSYSGARFGGEQYF. The chain uses TRBV6-5 and TRBJ2-7; possibly TRBD1 or TRBD2 for D (6 bases each). This CDR3 has 16 amino acids. Per germline, CDR1 MNHEY and CDR2 SVGAGI.

The table lists this clonotype with many counts. V gene TRBV20-1 combines with J gene TRBJ2-3, with TRBD2 identical over 9 bases. The germline CDR1 and CDR2 sequences are DFQATT and SNEGSKA (reference sequence). The CDR3 consists of 14 residues. Trimming took 3 bases from V and 6 from J; bases not matched to a gene: 7. DNA of the CDR3: TGCAGTGCTAGGGCTAGCGGGGACTGGGATACGCAGTATTTT. Translating gives CSARASGDWDTQYF.

The table lists this clonotype with many counts. This chain uses TRBV20-1 with TRBJ2-5; 7 positions agree with TRBD1. The CDR3 spans 15 residues. V shed 3 bases and J 0 bases; nucleotides not matched to a gene: 7. Looked up from germline, CDR1 is DFQATT and CDR2 is SNEGSKA (reference sequence). This chain's CDR3 is CSASARQGYQETQYF. CDR3 DNA: TGCAGTGCTAGTGCAAGACAGGGATACCAAGAGACCCAGTACTTC.

This clonotype was seen repeatedly, ten times or more. The chain uses TRBV7-2 and TRBJ2-2; D is unresolved. CDR3 length: 14 amino acids. Germline V gene sequence: CDR1 SGHTA, CDR2 FQGNSA. V was pared by 1 base and J by 0 bases, with 3 bases between. CDR3: CASSLVTNTGELFF. Here the CDR3 DNA reads TGTGCCAGCAGCTTAGTTACGAACACCGGGGAGCTGTTTTTT.

Ten or more counts support this clonotype. The chain has TRBV5-6 and TRBJ2-2; D is uncertain. The CDR3 runs to 15 residues. Germline V CDR1 and CDR2: SGHDT, YYEEEE. V was trimmed by 3 bases and J by 5 bases, leaving 14 bases between them. The chain's CDR3 is CASSSKRSYTGELFF. CDR3 bases: TGTGCCAGCAGCTCTAAAAGGAGTTATACCGGGGAGCTGTTTTTT.

This clonotype was seen ten or more times. The chain couples TRBV10-3 to TRBJ1-2, with D possibly being TRBD1 (6 bases). V was pared by 7 bases and J by 6 bases, with 18 bases between. Germline CDR1 and CDR2: ENHRY and SYGVKD. The CDR3 is 14 amino acids. The CDR3, as DNA: TGTGCCATCACAACAACACAGGGCAAAGATGGCTACACCTTC. It translates to CAITTTQGKDGYTF.

This clonotype showed up many times. The genes are TRBV7-2 and TRBJ2-5, with D possibly matching TRBD1 (5 bases). Germline lookup yields CDR1 SGHTA and CDR2 FQGNSA. The CDR3 is 13 residues long. Trimming took off 1 base at V and 5 bases at J, with 8 bases between the two ends. The CDR3 coding sequence is TGTGCCAGCAGCTTAGGGGGCTTGGAGACCCAGTACTTC. Translating it yields CASSLGGLETQYF.

This clonotype has a count of ten or more. V is TRBV20-1 and J is TRBJ1-3; a possible D gene is TRBD1 (5 bases). This CDR3 region has 15 residues. Deletions cut 0 bases from V and 3 bases from J, with 12 bases between. The germline CDR1 and CDR2 sequences are DFQATT and SNEGSKA (reference sequence). The CDR3 region has the DNA TGCAGTGCTAGAGATATGACAGTCAATGGAAACACCATATATTTT. Translating gives CSARDMTVNGNTIYF.

This clonotype occurred a few times. This chain uses TRBV4-2 with TRBJ2-1; perhaps D is TRBD1 or TRBD2 (7 bases each). Deletions cut 5 bases from V and 10 bases from J, with 24 bases between. This CDR3 is 16 amino acids long. In germline, CDR1 is LGHNA, CDR2 YNFKEQ. Here the CDR3 DNA reads TGTGCCAGCAGCTTTCGGGGGGAGGGGGCCGATGGGGAGCAGTTCTTC. Amino acid sequence: CASSFRGEGADGEQFF.

There are many counts of this clonotype. The gene calls are TRBV7-9 and TRBJ2-2, with D possibly being TRBD1 (7 bases). CDR1 is SEHNR, CDR2 FQNEAQ, per germline (reference sequence). V was cut by 5 bases and J by 2 bases, with 15 bases left in between. This CDR3 has 16 amino acids. In DNA form, the CDR3 reads TGTGCCAGCAGCCTTGCAGGGGGGAAAAACACCGGGGAGCTGTTTTTT. Its protein is CASSLAGGKNTGELFF.

This clonotype was seen a handful of times. The V gene is TRBV18, the J gene TRBJ2-5; unclear D gene. CDR3 length: 14 residues. V gave up 5 bases and J gave up 5 bases, with 15 bases separating them. Germline lookup yields CDR1 KGHSH and CDR2 LQKENI. The CDR3 here is CASSSARVWETQYF. As DNA, the CDR3 is TGTGCCAGCTCATCGGCAAGGGTCTGGGAGACCCAGTACTTC.

This clonotype was observed at least ten times. The V and J genes are TRBV3-1 and TRBJ1-2; no firm D call. The germline V and J ends were trimmed by 2 bases and 5 bases, with 9 bases remaining between them. Germline CDR1 is LGHDT and CDR2 is YNNKEL (reference sequence). The CDR3 consists of 13 residues. The CDR3 spells CASSQLPEYGYTF. The CDR3 DNA reads TGTGCCAGCAGCCAATTACCAGAGTATGGCTACACCTTC. The full variable domain, rest sourced from reference TRBV3-1 and TRBJ1-2, is DTAVSQTPKYLVTQMGNDKSIKCEQNLGHDTMYWYKQDSKKFLKIMFSYNNKELIINETVPNRFSPKSPDKAHLNLHINSLELGDSAVYFCASSQLPEYGYTFGSGTRLTVV.

This clonotype was recorded many times. The chain is built from TRBV7-9 and TRBJ1-6; TRBD1 aligns across 7 bases. The CDR3 contains 16 residues. Germline values: CDR1 SEHNR, CDR2 FQNEAQ (reference sequence). The V gene end was trimmed by 5 bases and the J gene end by 4 bases; junction bases not matched to a gene: 8. The CDR3 spells CASSPTGAEYNSPLHF. CDR3 bases: TGTGCCAGCAGCCCTACAGGGGCAGAGTATAATTCACCCCTCCACTTT.

The gene calls are TRBV20-1 and TRBJ2-7; D might be TRBD2 (5 bases). The CDR3 loop spans 11 amino acids. Trimming removed 2 bases at V and 7 bases at J, with 9 bases between. Germline CDR1 and CDR2: DFQATT and SNEGSKA (reference sequence). The CDR3 sequence is CSARLTGEQYF. CDR3 nucleotide sequence: TGCAGTGCTAGATTAACGGGGGAGCAGTACTTC.

The table lists this clonotype with many counts. The genes are TRBV6-5 and TRBJ2-2; the D is unclear. The CDR3 contains 14 residues. In germline, CDR1 is MNHEY, CDR2 SVGAGI. Trimming left V 11 bases short and J 3 bases short, with 16 bases between. In DNA, the CDR3 is TGTGCCTCGTCCAGACCTAGAGACACCGGGGAGCTGTTTTTT. Translation: CASSRPRDTGELFF.

This clonotype has ten or more counts. This chain links TRBV25-1 with TRBJ1-2; D call uncertain. Germline values: CDR1 MGHDK, CDR2 SYGVNS. The CDR3 extends over 13 amino acids. Trimming removed 4 bases at V and 3 bases at J, with 9 bases between. The CDR3, as DNA: TGTGCCAGCAGTGTAAACAAAGACTATGGCTACACCTTC. Protein product: CASSVNKDYGYTF.

This clonotype has ten or more counts. V usage is TRBV6-1 and J usage is TRBJ1-5; the D gene is possibly TRBD1 (5 bases). Germline V lookup: CDR1 MNHNS, CDR2 SASEGT. The germline V and J ends were trimmed by 5 bases and 3 bases, with 14 bases remaining between them. The CDR3 is 15 amino acids. The DNA for the CDR3 is TGTGCCAGCAGTAGGGGCGGACTGAACAATCAGCCCCAGCATTTT. Its protein is CASSRGGLNNQPQHF.

The sample holds many counts of this clonotype. The rearrangement joins TRBV7-9 to TRBJ2-3; D call uncertain. Trimming stripped 5 bases from V and 1 base from J, with 16 bases between. Germline V gives CDR1 SEHNR, CDR2 FQNEAQ (reference sequence). CDR3 length: 16 residues. CDR3 residues: CASSGKGSVGTDTQYF. CDR3 coding DNA: TGTGCCAGCAGCGGGAAAGGTAGTGTGGGCACAGATACGCAGTATTTT.

This clonotype was detected ten times or more. The V call is TRBV7-2, the J call TRBJ1-3; 11 positions agree with TRBD1. Germline trimming cut 1 base from V and 0 bases from J; bases unmatched to any gene: 2. This CDR3 has 17 amino acids. CDR1 is SGHTA, CDR2 FQGNSA, per germline. CDR3 sequence (DNA): TGTGCCAGCAGCTTAGGGACAGGGGGCTACTCTGGAAACACCATATATTTT. Translating it yields CASSLGTGGYSGNTIYF.

This clonotype has a count of ten or more. V usage is TRBV9 and J usage is TRBJ2-3; weak D call: TRBD2 (7 bases). There are 16 residues in the CDR3. Per the germline V gene, CDR1 is SGDLS and CDR2 is YYNGEE. Between the trimmed V and J ends, which lost 0 bases and 3 bases, there was a span of 14 bases. The CDR3 sequence is CASSVEWGGRTDTQYF. DNA for the CDR3: TGTGCCAGCAGCGTAGAGTGGGGGGGCCGTACAGATACGCAGTATTTT.

This clonotype has more than one count but fewer than ten. The CDR3 spells CASSLFPPTDTQYF. The CDR3 nucleotides read TGTGCCAGCAGCCTTTTTCCGCCCACAGATACGCAGTATTTT. V usage is TRBV7-9 and J usage is TRBJ2-3; the D is unclear. Trimming took off 5 bases at V and 2 bases at J, with 11 bases between the two ends. The germline gives CDR1 SEHNR, CDR2 FQNEAQ (reference sequence). This CDR3 spans 14 amino acids.

This clonotype came up many times. The chain carries TRBV12-3 or TRBV12-4 and TRBJ2-3; TRBD1 matches 9 bases. The CDR3 runs to 18 residues. V was clipped by 7 bases and J by 4 bases; unmatched bases: 18. CDR3 sequence: CASTFNPYRDRVSDTQYF. CDR3 bases: TGTGCCAGCACCTTCAACCCCTACAGGGACAGGGTATCAGATACGCAGTATTTT.

This clonotype was counted only a few times. V is TRBV6-2 or TRBV6-3 and J is TRBJ2-4, with D possibly TRBD1 on 6 matching bases. The CDR3 is 19 residues long. Trimming pared 0 bases from V and 0 bases from J, leaving 18 bases between. Germline V gene data show CDR1 as MNHEY and CDR2 as SVGEGT. CDR3 sequence: CASSYSKGRDTLAKNIQYF. CDR3 DNA: TGTGCCAGCAGTTACTCGAAAGGACGGGACACCTTAGCCAAAAACATTCAGTACTTC.

In its sample, this clonotype was seen many times. The chain couples TRBV9 to TRBJ2-1, with 10 bases fitting TRBD1. V was clipped by 0 bases and J by 8 bases; unmatched bases: 8. The CDR3 spans 16 residues. Germline CDR1 and CDR2: SGDLS and YYNGEE. The CDR3 is CASSVAGTGVTHEQFF. The CDR3 DNA is TGTGCCAGCAGCGTAGCAGGGACAGGGGTGACCCATGAGCAGTTCTTC.

The chain has TRBV5-1 and TRBJ2-2; D uncertain. Germline V gene data show CDR1 as SGHRS and CDR2 as YFSETQ. Between the trimmed V and J ends, which lost 2 bases and 6 bases, there was a span of 11 bases. The CDR3 has 14 residues. The CDR3 reads CASSFPRMAGELFF. As DNA, the CDR3 is TGCGCCAGCAGCTTTCCGAGGATGGCCGGGGAGCTGTTTTTT.

This clonotype was counted many times. The chain recombines TRBV21-1 with TRBJ2-3; TRBD1, the D gene given by the table, was not confirmed from the DNA. TRBV21-1 is reported as a pseudogene. CDR3 length equals 16 residues. CDR3 in amino acids: CASSKELGGGTDTQYF. CDR3 nucleotides: TGTGCCAGCAGCAAAGAATTGGGCGGGGGCACAGATACGCAGTATTTT.

The table lists this clonotype with many counts. This chain links TRBV4-2 with TRBJ2-3; no firm D call. Germline assignment: CDR1 LGHNA and CDR2 YNFKEQ. Trimming removed 6 bases at V and 0 bases at J, with 7 bases between. The length of the CDR3 is 13 residues. Here the CDR3 DNA reads TGTGCCAGCAGTCCTGTGAGCACAGATACGCAGTATTTT. Translated: CASSPVSTDTQYF.

This clonotype occurred a few times. The chain is built from TRBV7-6 and TRBJ2-1, with D possibly being TRBD1 or TRBD2 (6 bases each). Germline CDR1 SGHVS, CDR2 FNYEAQ. The CDR3 length is 16 residues. The V and J ends lost 2 bases and 6 bases respectively, with 17 bases between them. This chain's CDR3 is CASSLKGGRGSNEQFF. As DNA, the CDR3 is TGTGCCAGCAGCTTAAAGGGGGGAAGGGGGAGCAATGAGCAGTTCTTC.